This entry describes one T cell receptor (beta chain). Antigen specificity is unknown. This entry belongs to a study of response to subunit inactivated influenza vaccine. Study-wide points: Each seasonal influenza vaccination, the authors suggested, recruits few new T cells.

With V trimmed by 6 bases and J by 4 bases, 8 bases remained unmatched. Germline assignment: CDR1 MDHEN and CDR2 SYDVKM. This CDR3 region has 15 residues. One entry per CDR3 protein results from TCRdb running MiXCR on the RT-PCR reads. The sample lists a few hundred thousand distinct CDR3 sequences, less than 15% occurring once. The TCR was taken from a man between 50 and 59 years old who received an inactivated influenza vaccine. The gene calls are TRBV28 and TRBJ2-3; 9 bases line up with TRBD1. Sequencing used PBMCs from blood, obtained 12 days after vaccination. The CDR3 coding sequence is TGTGCCAGCAGCCTAACAGGGGGCTGGTCAGATACGCAGTATTTT. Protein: CASSLTGGWSDTQYF.